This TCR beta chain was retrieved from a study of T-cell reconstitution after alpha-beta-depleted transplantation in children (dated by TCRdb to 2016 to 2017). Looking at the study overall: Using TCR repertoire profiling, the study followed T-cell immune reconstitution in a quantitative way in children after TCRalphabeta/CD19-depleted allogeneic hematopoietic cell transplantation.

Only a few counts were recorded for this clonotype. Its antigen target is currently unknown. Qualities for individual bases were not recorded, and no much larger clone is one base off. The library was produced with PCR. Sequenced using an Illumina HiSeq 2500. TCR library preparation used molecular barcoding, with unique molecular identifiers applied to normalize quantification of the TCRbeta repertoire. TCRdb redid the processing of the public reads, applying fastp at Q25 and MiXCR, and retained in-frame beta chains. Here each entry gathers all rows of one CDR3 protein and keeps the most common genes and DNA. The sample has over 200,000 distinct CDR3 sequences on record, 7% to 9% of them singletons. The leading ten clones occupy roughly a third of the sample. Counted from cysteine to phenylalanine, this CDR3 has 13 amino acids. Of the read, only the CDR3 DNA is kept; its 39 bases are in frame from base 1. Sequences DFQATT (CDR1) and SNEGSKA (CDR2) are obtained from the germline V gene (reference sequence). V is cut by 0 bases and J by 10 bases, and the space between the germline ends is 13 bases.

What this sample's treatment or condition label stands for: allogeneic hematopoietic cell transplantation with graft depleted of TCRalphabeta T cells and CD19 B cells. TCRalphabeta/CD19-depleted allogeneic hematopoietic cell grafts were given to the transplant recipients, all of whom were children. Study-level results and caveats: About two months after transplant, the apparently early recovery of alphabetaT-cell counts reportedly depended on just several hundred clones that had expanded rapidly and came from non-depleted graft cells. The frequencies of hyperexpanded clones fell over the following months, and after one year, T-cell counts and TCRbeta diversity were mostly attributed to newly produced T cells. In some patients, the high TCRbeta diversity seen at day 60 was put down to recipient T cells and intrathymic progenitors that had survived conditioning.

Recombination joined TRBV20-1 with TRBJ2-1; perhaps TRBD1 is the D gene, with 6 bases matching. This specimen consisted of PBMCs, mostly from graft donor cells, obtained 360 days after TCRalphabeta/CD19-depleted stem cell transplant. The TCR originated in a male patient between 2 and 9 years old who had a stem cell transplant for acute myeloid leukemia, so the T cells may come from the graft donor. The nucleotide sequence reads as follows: TGCAGTGCTAGAGAACTCAGGGGAAACGAGCAGTTCTTC. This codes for CSARELRGNEQFF.